This entry features one T cell receptor beta chain sequence. The antigen is not known. This record comes from a study of CD8+CD57+ T cells in acquired aplastic anemia. About the study: Sorted CD4+ and CD8+ cells gave a mean 3.2 ug DNA, range 0.2 to 27.4 ug. CD4+ cells from healthy donors averaged around 9.9 million reads.

The J segment lost 6 bases and the V segment lost 11 bases, leaving 5 bases of the junction unmatched. The CDR3 is made up of 12 amino acids. The germline gives CDR1 SEHNR, CDR2 FQNEAQ (reference sequence). Profiling that covered TCR beta VDJ and CDR3 relied on genomic DNA as its template. TCRdb called the reads again in MiXCR, with one record for every CDR3 protein. The sample has fewer than 250,000 distinct CDR3 sequences; less than 65% are singletons. Study-wide findings and caveats: Researchers report that twenty-nine CD8+ CDR3 sequences appeared in both patients and controls. CD8+ Simpson's diversity in patients was not significantly different from that in controls.

The sample was sorted CD4+, CD8+, or CD8+CD57+ T cells (not recorded which) from PBMCs. The sequence derives from a human donor in good health, serving as a control. The rearrangement joins TRBV7-9 to TRBJ2-1; 9 nucleotides align to TRBD1. The chain's CDR3 is CASGTGINEQFF. CDR3 DNA: TGTGCCTCCGGGACAGGGATCAATGAGCAGTTCTTC.